This paragraph reports one T cell receptor (beta chain). The clone's antigen remains unknown. Base qualities are not provided; no much larger clone lies one nucleotide away. Germline trimming: 4 bases from V, 7 bases from J; junction bases outside gene matches: 6. Spanning cysteine to phenylalanine, the CDR3 consists of 15 amino acids. Just the 45-base CDR3 DNA is kept, in frame starting at base 1. CDR1 SGHVS and CDR2 FQNEAQ were looked up in the germline V gene. These data come from a study of blood T cell repertoires in COVID-19 (dated by TCRdb to the early 2020s). Regarding the study in general: Collaborator samples came from the United States, Italy and Spain and covered acute and convalescent phases of COVID-19. The prospective study material was composed of cDNA or gDNA derived from T cells, B-cell-depleted T cells, or PBMCs. Deeply sampled blood TCRbeta repertoires from subjects exposed to, actively infected with, or recovered from COVID-19 were included in the dataset. The repertoires were made available in a free public database intended to serve as a resource for research on the immune response to SARS-CoV-2. The samples were drawn from two sources: the first 160 participants of the ongoing ImmuneRACE study, and approximately 1,300 subjects contributed by 6 global collaborators. The sample metadata nearly always contained a de-identified subject ID, COVID-19 status, age in years and sex. Where available, HLA class I and class II types were obtained from metadata supplied by the sample provider rather than from assay-based typing. Overall study results and their limits: How much clinical and demographic metadata was included differed by source and by participant, and the metadata was provided uncurated.

TCRbeta CDR3 regions were amplified from genomic DNA using the immunoSEQ Assay, a bias-controlled multiplex PCR. The source study handled its data this way. The number of nucleated cells in each sample was estimated from the amplification of reference gene primers within the assay. To quantify the absolute abundance of each unique TCRbeta CDR3 rearrangement, sequence reads were collapsed and filtered. For each sample, productive Simpson clonality was calculated as the square root of Simpson's diversity index across productive rearrangements. TCRdb limited this immuneACCESS table to in-frame rearrangements with V and J called. A share of clones is missing; checked studies link under half to unresolved V genes, and the rest is unexplained. That table is the source of V, J and clone size, and D and trimming were worked out from the DNA. The sample profile shows 150,000 to 250,000 clones; 87% of them were found once. 2% to 2.5% of the sample is in the top ten clones.

Enrolling through a virtual design, the prospective study's participants ranged in age from roughly 18 to 95 years and lived across about two dozen United States geographic areas. In the prospective study, participants were assigned to cohorts based on the clinical history participants reported in a screening survey and a study questionnaire. Recovered participants in ImmuneRACE Cohort 3 were defined as having two consecutive negative NP/OP PCR tests, clearance from a healthcare professional, or resolution of symptoms. Each participant in the prospective study had whole blood, serum and a nasopharyngeal or oropharyngeal swab collected by mobile phlebotomists. Prospective study participants could optionally give additional blood draws and questionnaires over a roughly two-month period. Blood samples from the prospective study were shipped frozen or at room temperature prior to DNA extraction.

This sequence uses TRBV7-8 and TRBJ1-4; TRBD1 aligns with 10 central bases. The clonotype originates from a woman in her thirties who had recovered from COVID-19. Material: PBMCs or T cells enriched from blood (not recorded which). The DNA reads as follows: TGTGCCAGCAGCTCGACAGGGGGCATAGGTGAAAAACTGTTTTTT. The resulting protein is CASSSTGGIGEKLFF.